The rows below give T cell receptor beta chains drawn from one sample of a study of cytomegalovirus exposure and HLA in healthy donors. Measured with immunoSEQ multiplex PCR; TCRdb has only the in-frame clones, and not every one. The data contain under 200,000 clones, around 85% of them seen just once; the ten biggest clones take up about 1.9%. The sequenced sample consisted of PBMCs. The receptors were sampled from a human donor in good health. CDR3s leave out the opening cysteine and the closing phenylalanine or tryptophan.

J	V	CDR3
TRBJ2-1	TRBV7-9	ASTTTESYNEQF
TRBJ1-1	TRBV14	ASSQTGVQNTEAF
TRBJ1-2	TRBV6-5	ARTTEHYGYT
TRBJ2-6	TRBV19	ASSTMPRGTGANVLT
TRBJ2-5	TRBV13	TSSPRTSPAETQY
TRBJ1-1	TRBV29-1	SVGPGQGVEAF
TRBJ1-2	TRBV11-2	ASSLVGQGANYGYT
TRBJ2-2	TRBV19	ASSILQGATNTGELF
TRBJ2-5	TRBV10-3	ATSRDRETQY
TRBJ1-2	TRBV5-1	ASNPNQGNSGYT
TRBJ1-1	TRBV4-2	ASSQDLPGAGTEAF
TRBJ1-2	TRBV10-2	ASSEDRGGGYT
TRBJ2-1	TRBV6-6	ASSYSAGGPNEQF
TRBJ2-3	TRBV4-1	ASSQDLLAGGQNTQY
TRBJ1-5	TRBV2	ASTKGAGNQPQH
TRBJ1-3	TRBV9	AGSARSTSGNTIY
TRBJ2-5	TRBV25-1	ASSVRSVQETQY
TRBJ1-6	TRBV5-1	ASSLAGQQFGTLH
TRBJ2-7	TRBV28	ATGRGVEQY
TRBJ1-1	TRBV5-6	ASSPGQSLRWTEAF
TRBJ1-6	TRBV9	ASSVGGPGNSPLH
TRBJ2-3	TRBV29-1	SVDAGAITDTQY
TRBJ1-6	TRBV19	ASSISLEVSPLH
TRBJ1-6	TRBV7-6	ASSPGQGRSPLH
TRBJ2-1	TRBV9	ASSARVTYRAYNEQF
TRBJ2-1	TRBV9	ASSVDGGYEQF
TRBJ1-1	TRBV5-6	ASRLQNTEAF
TRBJ1-3	TRBV11-2	ASSFVGASGNTIY
TRBJ2-7	TRBV19	ASSIVRDGEQY
TRBJ2-7	TRBV10-3	AISPGTGSEQY
TRBJ2-5	TRBV28	ASSSNNRGETQY
TRBJ1-5	TRBV5-8	ASSFQAGVLLSNQPQH
TRBJ1-2	TRBV7-9	ASSSMDRQHGYT
TRBJ2-1	TRBV4-2	ASSQDPGQEYNEQF
TRBJ1-2	TRBV6-5	ASSYSFDRGYT
TRBJ2-7	TRBV5-1	ASTRTDTYEQY
TRBJ2-2	TRBV7-2	ASSLGTFWNTGELF
TRBJ1-6	TRBV9	ASSVATGPVNSPLH
TRBJ2-1	TRBV4-3	ASSQDQGNYNEQF
TRBJ1-1	TRBV5-1	ASSPPGSSTEAF
TRBJ1-2	TRBV27	ASSLRTGGSGYT
TRBJ1-4	TRBV9	ASSVVGGSNEKLF
TRBJ2-2	TRBV7-2	ASSFRGRRNTGELF
TRBJ2-1	TRBV5-4	ASSYDNDQF
TRBJ1-5	TRBV19	ASSFVPDRGLGQPQH
TRBJ1-4	TRBV25-1	ASSETNRGEKLF
TRBJ2-6	TRBV6-5	ASSFQGTGANVLT
TRBJ2-1	TRBV23-1	ASSTRQAFQYNEQF
TRBJ2-7	TRBV15	ATSRDQDRNPYEQY